The 5 T cell receptor beta chains in this list originate from one sample, sequenced in a study of CD8+ T cells in alopecia areata. Treatment specified: oral pan-JAK inhibitor, 5-10 mg twice daily. TCR sequencing used cDNA made by reverse transcription of extracted RNA. The repertoire was sequenced with immunoSEQ multiplex PCR; TCRdb's copy has only in-frame clones and lacks some. The table lists about 170,000 clones, about 54% of them singletons. This specimen was CD4+ T cells sorted from blood, taken at roughly week 55, from a patient treated with tofacitinib. These receptors were collected from a human donor with alopecia areata.

This clone was observed a few times. In DNA form, the CDR3 reads TGCGCCAGCAGCTCCCAACCCGGGACAGCCTATGGCTACACCTTC. Translated, it gives CASSSQPGTAYGYTF. The V and J genes are TRBV5-1 and TRBJ1-2; 7 positions agree with TRBD1. Germline V CDR1 and CDR2: SGHRS, YFSETQ. The junction had 9 bases not matched to a gene; V was cut back by 3 bases and J by 4 bases. This CDR3 region has 15 residues. Variable domain in full (rest from reference TRBV5-1 and TRBJ1-2): KAGVTQTPRYLIKTRGQQVTLSCSPISGHRSVSWYQQTPGQGLQFLFEYFSETQRNKGNFPGRFSGRQFSNSRSEMNVSTLELGDSALYLCASSSQPGTAYGYTFGSGTRLTVV.

The rearrangement links TRBV2 to TRBJ2-5, with 11 bases that match TRBD2. The germline gives CDR1 SNHLY, CDR2 FYNNEI. With V trimmed by 5 bases and J by 0 bases, 5 bases remained unmatched. CDR3 length: 16 residues. The CDR3 DNA reads as TGTGCCAGCAGTTCCAGACTAGCGGGGTACCAAGAGACCCAGTACTTC. Translation gives CASSSRLAGYQETQYF.

This clone was seen a few times. The V call is TRBV9, the J call TRBJ2-2, with D possibly TRBD1 on 6 matching bases. The CDR3 is 14 residues long. The germline gives CDR1 SGDLS, CDR2 YYNGEE. With 2 bases removed from V and 5 bases from J, the gap between germline ends came to 10 bases. The CDR3 DNA is TGTGCCAGCAGCGTCACAGGGCGGACCGGGGAGCTGTTTTTT. It translates to CASSVTGRTGELFF.

The rearrangement links TRBV19 to TRBJ2-7; possible D gene TRBD1, 5 bases. The CDR3 consists of 14 residues. V lost 3 bases and J lost 0, with 9 bases in between. Germline V lookup: CDR1 LNHDA, CDR2 SQIVND (reference sequence). The CDR3 protein is CASSIRDRSYEQYF. The CDR3 coding sequence is TGTGCCAGTAGTATCAGGGATCGCTCCTACGAGCAGTACTTC.

The rearrangement joins TRBV6-5 to TRBJ1-6; no reliable D call. CDR3 size: 15 residues. V was pared by 2 bases and J by 7 bases, with 12 bases between. CDR1 and CDR2 (germline): MNHEY, SVGAGI. CDR3 loop: CASSYTSVENSPLHF. The CDR3 region has the DNA TGTGCCAGCAGTTACACCTCGGTGGAGAATTCACCCCTCCACTTT.